These 9 T cell receptor beta chains were sequenced from one sample in a study of blood T cell repertoires in COVID-19. Measured with immunoSEQ multiplex PCR; TCRdb has only the in-frame clones, and not every one. The table includes 200,000 to 300,000 clones, more than 70% detected once. The sample taken for sequencing was peripheral blood. These receptors all stem from a woman older than 75 with COVID-19, enrolled during active disease.

This sequence joins TRBV7-2 and TRBJ2-5; D gene uncertain. The length of the CDR3 is 15 residues. Germline CDR1 and CDR2: SGHTA and FQGNSA. Trimming took off 5 bases at V and 4 bases at J, with 17 bases between the two ends. The CDR3 DNA reads TGTGCCAGCAGCGACCGGTCTCCGACGGGAGAGACCCAGTACTTC. This gives the protein CASSDRSPTGETQYF.

The CDR3 protein is CASSSSGQGDTEAFF. The CDR3 coding sequence is TGTGCCAGCAGCTCCTCTGGACAGGGGGACACTGAAGCTTTCTTT. The V call is TRBV5-4, the J call TRBJ1-1; TRBD1 agrees at 10 bases. The CDR3 has 15 residues. Germline V CDR1 and CDR2: SGHNT, YYREEE (reference sequence). Trimming removed 3 bases from V and 3 bases from J; junction bases left unmatched: 5.

The gene calls are TRBV5-6 and TRBJ2-7, with 9 bases lining up with TRBD1. V was pared by 2 bases and J by 3 bases, with 6 bases of the junction left unmatched. In germline, CDR1 is SGHDT, CDR2 YYEEEE. CDR3 size: 15 residues. DNA of the CDR3: TGTGCCAGCAGCTTTATGGGACAGGGAGTCTACGAGCAGTACTTC. The encoded protein is CASSFMGQGVYEQYF.

The chain has TRBV15 and TRBJ2-2; 12 bases fit TRBD2. Germline CDR1 reads LNHNV; CDR2 reads YYDKDF (reference sequence). With 2 bases clipped from V and 7 bases from J, the junction kept 5 bases outside the gene matches. The CDR3 totals 16 residues. The CDR3 region has the DNA TGTGCCACCAGCAGACTAGCGGGGGGGAGTGGCGGGGAGCTGTTTTTT. It encodes CATSRLAGGSGGELFF. Complete variable domain (other parts from reference TRBV15 and TRBJ2-2): DAMVIQNPRYQVTQFGKPVTLSCSQTLNHNVMYWYQQKSSQAPKLLFHYYDKDFNNEADTPDNFQSRRPNTSFCFLDIRSPGLGDTAMYLCATSRLAGGSGGELFFGEGSRLTVL.

This chain joins TRBV7-2 and TRBJ1-1, with D tentatively TRBD1 (5 bases). The germline gives CDR1 SGHTA, CDR2 FQGNSA. The CDR3 length is 17 residues. The V end was cut by 6 bases, the J end by 3 bases, with 23 bases between. CDR3 nucleotide sequence: TGTGCCAGCAGTCTCGGGTGGGGAAAACCGGGGGACACTGAAGCTTTCTTT. It yields the protein CASSLGWGKPGDTEAFF.

The CDR3 spells CASSDSRDRSYEQYV. In DNA, the CDR3 is TGTGCCAGCAGTGACTCGAGGGACAGGAGTTACGAGCAGTACGTC. The V gene is TRBV6-4, the J gene TRBJ2-7, with TRBD1 matching over 8 bases. This CDR3 is built from 15 residues. Germline-derived CDR1 and CDR2 are MRHNA and SNTAGT. Trimming took 0 bases from V and 4 from J; bases not matched to a gene: 5.

The rearrangement links TRBV19 to TRBJ1-6; D ambiguous. This CDR3 is 13 amino acids long. Germline CDR1 reads LNHDA; CDR2 reads SQIVND (reference sequence). V shed 6 bases and J shed 7 bases, with 10 bases lying between them. Here the CDR3 reads CASRYSRNSPLHF. In DNA form, the CDR3 reads TGTGCCAGTAGGTACAGCAGAAATTCACCCCTCCACTTT.

This chain connects TRBV5-8 to TRBJ2-2, with 7 bases aligning to TRBD1. The trim removed 4 bases at V and 2 bases at J, leaving 8 bases unmatched. Looked up from germline, CDR1 is SGHTS and CDR2 is YDEGEE. The CDR3 is 16 amino acids. CDR3 coding DNA: TGTGCCAGCAGCCGAGGGACAGCCATTAACACCGGGGAGCTGTTTTTT. Protein sequence: CASSRGTAINTGELFF.

There are a few counts of this clone. This chain connects TRBV7-3 to TRBJ2-2, with 9 positions matching TRBD1. This CDR3 has 17 amino acids. V shed 5 bases, J shed 7 bases, and the junction held 14 bases outside the gene matches. Germline CDR1 is SGHTA and CDR2 is FQGTGA. The DNA for the CDR3 is TGTGCCAGCAGCCCCGGGACAGGGAATCGAAGAGGCGGGGAGCTGTTTTTT. It specifies CASSPGTGNRRGGELFF.